These 29 T cell receptor beta chains came from one sample sequenced in a study of cytomegalovirus exposure and HLA in healthy donors. PCR involved 60 Vbeta and 13 Jbeta primers. The table came from immunoSEQ multiplex PCR; TCRdb's copy has only in-frame clones and leaves some out. The sample holds 110,000 to 150,000 clones, around 80% seen once. Sequencing was carried out using PBMCs. These receptors originate from a man aged 35 to 55 in good health and CMV-seropositive.

This CDR3 reads CASSPYTPSSGGPGWQYF. The CDR3 DNA sequence: TGTGCCAGCAGTCCATATACCCCCTCGTCGGGTGGCCCGGGGTGGCAGTACTTC. The genes are TRBV28 and TRBJ2-7, with D possibly TRBD2 on 5 matching bases. Germline V lookup: CDR1 MDHEN, CDR2 SYDVKM. V lost 5 bases and J lost 9, with 32 bases in between. CDR3 size: 18 residues.

The V gene is TRBV4-1, the J gene TRBJ1-2; TRBD1 matches at 7 bases. CDR3 length: 16 residues. Germline V CDR1 and CDR2: MGHRA, YSYEKL. The V and J ends lost 0 bases and 5 bases, in that order; junction bases with no gene match: 9. For the CDR3, the DNA is TGCGCCAGCAGCCAAGAAAGGGCCAGGGGGGCGTATGGCTACACCTTC. Translated: CASSQERARGAYGYTF.

The sample holds a few counts of this clone. This chain links TRBV6-5 with TRBJ2-7, with TRBD1 identical over 7 bases. Germline assignment: CDR1 MNHEY and CDR2 SVGAGI. This CDR3 has 14 amino acids. The junction had 3 bases not matched to a gene; V was cut back by 2 bases and J by 2 bases. CDR3 residues: CASSYGTATYEQYF. DNA for the CDR3: TGTGCCAGCAGTTACGGGACAGCCACCTACGAGCAGTACTTC.

The J gene is TRBJ2-4, the V gene TRBV21-1; TRBD1 was called by the table and not checked on the DNA. TRBV21-1 has pseudogene status. The length of the CDR3 is 17 residues. This CDR3 is CASRNPGRRGAKNIQYF. CDR3 DNA: TGTGCCAGCAGGAACCCAGGCAGAAGGGGAGCCAAAAACATTCAGTACTTC.

A single count supports this clone. V usage is TRBV5-4 and J usage is TRBJ1-1; 8 bases line up with TRBD1. Losses at the gene ends were 6 bases for V and 5 bases for J; bases not matched to a gene: 12. The CDR3 is 15 residues long. CDR1 is SGHNT, CDR2 YYREEE, per germline (reference sequence). CDR3 in DNA: TGTGCCAGCACCCCATCCAGGGGGCTAGGTACTGAAGCTTTCTTT. It codes for CASTPSRGLGTEAFF. Filled out from reference TRBV5-4 and TRBJ1-1, the complete variable domain reads ETGVTQSPTHLIKTRGQQVTLRCSSQSGHNTVSWYQQALGQGPQFIFQYYREEENGRGNFPPRFSGLQFPNYSSELNVNALELDDSALYLCASTPSRGLGTEAFFGQGTRLTVV.

This sequence joins TRBV28 and TRBJ1-2, with 8 bases identical to TRBD1. Trimming took 4 bases from V and 4 from J; bases not matched to a gene: 5. CDR1 and CDR2 from the germline V gene are MDHEN and SYDVKM. The CDR3 spans 14 residues. CDR3 in DNA: TGTGCCAGCAGTTCCAGGGGGCGCGTCTATGGCTACACCTTC. It codes for CASSSRGRVYGYTF.

This clone appeared once. V gene TRBV19 combines with J gene TRBJ2-1; maybe TRBD2 (6 bases). V lost 10 bases, J lost 9 bases, and 28 bases lay in between. The CDR3 totals 16 residues. Germline CDR1 reads LNHDA; CDR2 reads SQIVND (reference sequence). Here the CDR3 DNA reads TGTGCCACCTCCACCGGGACCTCCTCTGCGGGGAGTGAGCAGTTCTTC. Translating gives CATSTGTSSAGSEQFF.

This clone was detected only once. V and J are TRBV19 and TRBJ1-6; 7 bases align to TRBD1. Germline CDR1 and CDR2: LNHDA and SQIVND (reference sequence). The CDR3 runs to 13 residues. V lost 6 bases, J lost 8 bases, and 4 bases stayed unmatched. The CDR3 here is CASRTGNYSPLHF. The DNA of the CDR3 is TGTGCCAGTAGGACAGGGAATTATTCACCCCTCCACTTT. Full variable domain (remainder filled in from reference TRBV19 and TRBJ1-6): DGGITQSPKYLFRKEGQNVTLSCEQNLNHDAMYWYRQDPGQGLRLIYYSQIVNDFQKGDIAEGYSVSREKKESFPLTVTSAQKNPTAFYLCASRTGNYSPLHFGNGTRLTVT.

The chain carries TRBV11-3 and TRBJ2-1; 12 nucleotides match TRBD2. Trimming at V came to 8 bases and at J to 8 bases, leaving 10 bases not matched to a gene. The CDR3 runs 15 residues. Germline lookup yields CDR1 SGHNT and CDR2 YENEEA. The CDR3 protein is CASHPRTSGNHEQFF. The CDR3 DNA reads as TGTGCCAGCCACCCTAGGACTAGCGGGAACCATGAGCAGTTCTTC.

V is TRBV2 and J is TRBJ1-5; 8 bases are shared with TRBD1. This CDR3 is 17 amino acids long. The J segment lost 7 bases and the V segment lost 6 bases, leaving 17 bases of the junction unmatched. Germline V CDR1 and CDR2: SNHLY, FYNNEI. The CDR3 is CASSQGARGLSRQPQHF. The CDR3, as DNA: TGTGCCAGCAGCCAGGGAGCCAGGGGGCTTAGTCGGCAGCCCCAGCATTTT.

The count of this clone is one. The chain combines TRBV29-1 with TRBJ2-5; 8 bases match TRBD1. CDR1 and CDR2 from the germline V gene are SQVTM and ANQGSEA. This CDR3 has 15 residues. The junction had 14 bases not matched to a gene; V was cut back by 7 bases and J by 4 bases. CDR3 DNA: TGCAGCGCCGGAGGACAGGGCGGGTTCGGAGAGACCCAGTACTTC. Translating gives CSAGGQGGFGETQYF.

This clone was recorded only once. The genes are TRBV27 and TRBJ2-2; the D is unclear. The CDR3 length is 14 residues. The germline V gene has CDR1 MNHEY and CDR2 SMNVEV (reference sequence). Trimming left V 6 bases short and J 5 bases short, with 13 bases between. The CDR3 DNA reads as TGTGCCAGCAGACAGATGAGAACAACCGGGGAGCTGTTTTTT. Its translation: CASRQMRTTGELFF.

The chain combines TRBV9 with TRBJ1-1, with D unresolved. Trimming pared 5 bases from V and 6 bases from J, leaving 14 bases between. There are 13 residues in the CDR3. Germline V gives CDR1 SGDLS, CDR2 YYNGEE. CDR3 amino acids: CASSPLRDAEAFF. The CDR3 nucleotides are TGTGCCAGCAGTCCTCTGAGGGATGCTGAAGCTTTCTTT.

This chain joins TRBV27 and TRBJ1-6; the D gene is possibly TRBD1 (5 bases). The V gene lost 3 bases and the J gene lost 0 bases, with 9 bases spanning the gap. CDR1 is MNHEY and CDR2 is SMNVEV in the germline V gene (reference sequence). This CDR3 region has 16 residues. The CDR3 loop is CASSFRTNSYNSPLHF. The CDR3 coding sequence is TGTGCCAGCAGTTTCCGGACAAACTCCTATAATTCACCCCTCCACTTT.

The chain recombines TRBV7-8 with TRBJ1-1, with TRBD1 as a possible D gene (6 bases). With 5 bases removed from V and 0 bases from J, the gap between germline ends came to 13 bases. In germline, CDR1 is SGHVS, CDR2 FQNEAQ. This CDR3 has 15 amino acids. The CDR3 DNA is TGTGCCAGCAGCCAAAATCAGGGGATGAACACTGAAGCTTTCTTT. It translates to CASSQNQGMNTEAFF.

The V call is TRBV4-3, the J call TRBJ1-4, with 11 nucleotides matching TRBD1. Unmatched junction bases numbered 4, after V lost 1 base and J lost 3 bases. Looked up from germline, CDR1 is LGHNA and CDR2 is YSLEER. The CDR3 covers 17 residues. The CDR3 region is CASSQGTGGLANEKLFF. In nucleotides, the CDR3 is TGCGCCAGCAGCCAAGGGACAGGGGGCTTGGCTAATGAAAAACTGTTTTTT.

This clone occurred a few times. The genes are TRBV7-2 and TRBJ1-4; perhaps TRBD1 as D (6 bases). The CDR3 consists of 15 residues. The V gene lost 5 bases and the J gene lost 6 bases, with 16 bases spanning the gap. The germline V gene encodes CDR1 SGHTA and CDR2 FQGNSA. CDR3 nucleotides: TGTGCCAGCAGCGGGGGGGACACGAGGCATGAAAAACTGTTTTTT. Amino acid sequence: CASSGGDTRHEKLFF.

The chain combines TRBV5-6 with TRBJ1-1; D is perhaps TRBD1 (6 bases). Trimming stripped 0 bases from V and 8 bases from J, with 8 bases between. Germline CDR1 SGHDT, CDR2 YYEEEE. The CDR3 consists of 12 residues. The CDR3 reads CASSLDGTEAFF. For the CDR3, the DNA is TGTGCCAGCAGCTTGGATGGGACAGAAGCTTTCTTT.

This clone was found a few times. This CDR3 is CASSLADEKLFF. The CDR3 DNA reads TGTGCCAGCAGCTTAGCCGATGAAAAACTGTTTTTT. The rearrangement joins TRBV4-2 to TRBJ1-4; D is ambiguous. Germline V gene sequence: CDR1 LGHNA, CDR2 YNFKEQ. The V end was cut by 5 bases, the J end by 6 bases, with 7 bases between. This CDR3 region has 12 residues.

A single count supports this clone. The chain joins TRBV5-6 to TRBJ1-2; D is unclear. This CDR3 has 14 amino acids. Trimming pared 4 bases from V and 2 bases from J, leaving 12 bases between. Germline-derived CDR1 and CDR2 are SGHDT and YYEEEE. CDR3 nucleotides: TGTGCCAGCAGCCCGGGGTGGCAGAACTATGGCTACACCTTC. Translation gives CASSPGWQNYGYTF.

The V gene is TRBV23-1, the J gene TRBJ2-7; TRBD1 matches at 9 bases. TRBV23-1 is annotated as an ORF whose role is uncertain. The V gene end was trimmed by 6 bases and the J gene end by 1 base; junction bases not matched to a gene: 10. CDR3 length equals 16 residues. The CDR3, as DNA: TGCGCCAGCAGACTAATCCCGGGACAGGGTTCCTACGAGCAGTACTTC. Protein sequence: CASRLIPGQGSYEQYF.

The J gene is TRBJ1-1, the V gene TRBV5-1; D unresolved. The V gene lost 4 bases and the J gene lost 3 bases, with 7 bases spanning the gap. The CDR3 covers 12 residues. Per the germline V gene, CDR1 is SGHRS and CDR2 is YFSETQ. The CDR3 region has the DNA TGCGCCAGCAGCAAAGACTACACTGAAGCTTTCTTT. It is translated as CASSKDYTEAFF.

The chain employs TRBV18 and TRBJ1-5, with D perhaps matching TRBD1 (5 bases). Trimming took 2 bases from V and 0 from J, leaving 8 bases between them. The CDR3 has 15 residues. In germline, CDR1 is KGHSH, CDR2 LQKENI. CDR3 sequence reads: CASSPDSYSNQPQHF. Here the CDR3 DNA reads TGTGCCAGCTCACCAGACAGTTATAGCAATCAGCCCCAGCATTTT.

The gene calls are TRBV27 and TRBJ1-1; the D gene is possibly TRBD1 (5 bases). The CDR3 is 13 residues long. Germline V gives CDR1 MNHEY, CDR2 SMNVEV (reference sequence). Trimming stripped 4 bases from V and 8 bases from J, with 14 bases between. CDR3 sequence reads: CASSSSGRTEAFF. CDR3 DNA sequence: TGTGCCAGCAGTTCCTCCGGACGGACAGAAGCTTTCTTT.

The chain has TRBV5-1 and TRBJ2-7; a weak D match, TRBD2 (5 bases). The germline V gene has CDR1 SGHRS and CDR2 YFSETQ. Trimming removed 4 bases at V and 0 bases at J, with 20 bases between. The CDR3 runs 17 residues. This CDR3 reads CASSDPEVGLISYEQYF. The DNA of the CDR3 is TGCGCCAGCAGCGACCCGGAGGTGGGTCTGATCTCCTACGAGCAGTACTTC.

J is TRBJ1-5 and V is TRBV19, with D maybe TRBD1 (5 bases). Germline V gene lookup returns CDR1 LNHDA and CDR2 SQIVND (reference sequence). Trimming left V 1 base short and J 3 bases short, with 10 bases between. This CDR3 spans 15 amino acids. The CDR3 protein is CASSIGQLLNQPQHF. The DNA of the CDR3 is TGTGCCAGTAGTATAGGACAGCTCCTCAATCAGCCCCAGCATTTT.

The chain couples TRBV7-8 to TRBJ1-2; 9 bases agree with TRBD1. The J segment lost 4 bases and the V segment lost 2 bases, leaving 5 bases of the junction unmatched. This CDR3 is 15 amino acids long. The germline CDR1 and CDR2 sequences are SGHVS and FQNEAQ. CDR3 sequence reads: CASSLPGQGFYGYTF. The CDR3 DNA reads as TGTGCCAGCAGCTTACCCGGACAGGGGTTCTATGGCTACACCTTC. Complete variable domain (other parts from reference TRBV7-8 and TRBJ1-2): GAGVSQSPRYKVAKRGQDVALRCDPISGHVSLFWYQQALGQGPEFLTYFQNEAQLDKSGLPSDRFFAERPEGSVSTLKIQRTQQEDSAVYLCASSLPGQGFYGYTFGSGTRLTVV.

The DNA for the CDR3 is TGTGCCAGCAGCTCAGGACAGGGATCGACCGGGGAGCTGTTTTTT. Its protein is CASSSGQGSTGELFF. The chain recombines TRBV9 with TRBJ2-2; 8 nucleotides agree with TRBD1. This CDR3 contains 15 residues. Trimming removed 4 bases from V and 5 bases from J; junction bases left unmatched: 7. The V gene's germline CDR1 is SGDLS and CDR2 YYNGEE.

The chain employs TRBV6-1 and TRBJ2-3, with D hard to call. Trimming cost V 4 bases and J 0 bases, with 11 bases left between them. The CDR3 consists of 15 residues. The germline V gene has CDR1 MNHNS and CDR2 SASEGT. The CDR3 DNA sequence: TGTGCCAGCAGTGGCCAGGTGGTCAGCACAGATACGCAGTATTTT. Its translation is CASSGQVVSTDTQYF.